What follows are 27 T cell receptor beta chains derived from one specimen sequenced in a study of CD8 T cells in ankylosing spondylitis. Overall study findings and caveats: Among TCR beta sequences, a motif of roughly 8 highly homologous variants appeared characteristic of ankylosing spondylitis blood.

TCRdb independently ran MiXCR on the 5' RACE reads; one entry per CDR3 protein. In the table there are about 210,000 distinct CDR3 sequences, 5.5% to 7.5% of which are singletons. Their antigens remain unidentified. Sequenced sample: blood, either unsorted or a sorted T cell fraction (not recorded which). The receptors stem from a male donor with ankylosing spondylitis.

V is TRBV6-5 and J is TRBJ2-7; D perhaps matches TRBD2 (5 bases). V was cut by 1 base and J by 3 bases, with 10 bases left in between. Germline V lookup: CDR1 MNHEY, CDR2 SVGAGI. The CDR3 contains 14 residues. As DNA, the CDR3 is TGTGCCAGCAGTTACTACACGGGAAACTACGAGCAGTACTTC. Translating gives CASSYYTGNYEQYF.

This clonotype came up a few times. This chain connects TRBV5-6 to TRBJ2-1; tentatively, D is TRBD1 (6 bases). The CDR3 spans 16 residues. Per the germline V gene, CDR1 is SGHDT and CDR2 is YYEEEE. V lost 3 bases to trimming and J lost 0 bases, with 13 bases between them. CDR3 in DNA: TGTGCCAGCAGCTGGGGACGGACAGTCTCCTACAATGAGCAGTTCTTC. It yields the protein CASSWGRTVSYNEQFF.

Many counts were recorded for this clonotype. The V call is TRBV4-2, the J call TRBJ2-1; 7 bases map to TRBD2. Unmatched junction bases numbered 5, after V lost 3 bases and J lost 0 bases. Germline V CDR1 and CDR2: LGHNA, YNFKEQ. This CDR3 region has 16 residues. CDR3: CASSQVLAASYNEQFF. As DNA, the CDR3 is TGTGCCAGCAGCCAGGTGCTAGCGGCCTCCTACAATGAGCAGTTCTTC.

V gene TRBV10-3 combines with J gene TRBJ2-7; 8 nucleotides match TRBD1. This CDR3 comprises 14 residues. J was trimmed by 3 bases and V by 3 bases; bases with no gene match: 4. Germline CDR1 and CDR2: ENHRY and SYGVKD. CDR3 sequence reads: CAISDQDRGYEQYF. CDR3 nucleotides: TGTGCCATCAGTGACCAAGACAGGGGCTACGAGCAGTACTTC.

This clonotype was picked up many times. Germline is not matched at one junction end, which may reflect a read error. The chain recombines TRBV7-7 with TRBJ2-3; 16 bases are shared with TRBD2. The CDR3 covers 17 residues. Germline-derived CDR1 and CDR2 are SSHAT and FNYEAQ (reference sequence). The CDR3: CASSLGTSGGATDTQYF. The CDR3, as DNA: TGTGCTAGCAGCTTAGGGACTAGCGGGGGGGCCACAGATACGCAGTATTTT.

This clonotype was seen at least ten times. The chain links TRBV28 to TRBJ1-4; D is possibly TRBD1 (6 bases). This CDR3 has 16 amino acids. The V gene lost 6 bases and the J gene lost 0 bases, with 14 bases spanning the gap. From germline, CDR1 is MDHEN and CDR2 SYDVKM. DNA for the CDR3: TGTGCCAGCAGCCCTCGGGACACTCCAACTAATGAAAAACTGTTTTTT. Protein sequence: CASSPRDTPTNEKLFF.

The V and J genes are TRBV11-3 and TRBJ1-3, with D perhaps TRBD1 (6 bases). The ends were cut back, 3 bases at V and 2 bases at J, with 8 bases in the middle. From germline, CDR1 is SGHNT and CDR2 YENEEA. The CDR3 consists of 14 residues. CDR3 protein: CASSLGAPGNTIYF. The CDR3 DNA reads TGTGCCAGCAGCTTGGGGGCCCCTGGAAACACCATATATTTT. The whole variable domain, remainder taken from reference TRBV11-3 and TRBJ1-3, is EAGVVQSPRYKIIEKKQPVAFWCNPISGHNTLYWYLQNLGQGPELLIRYENEEAVDDSQLPKDRFSAERLKGVDSTLKIQPAELGDSAVYLCASSLGAPGNTIYFGEGSWLTVV.

This clonotype appeared many times. The chain couples TRBV5-1 to TRBJ1-2; 11 bases agree with TRBD1. The CDR3 is 16 residues long. The ends lost 4 bases at V and 2 bases at J; junction bases unmatched: 7. From germline, CDR1 is SGHRS and CDR2 YFSETQ. CDR3 amino acids: CASSPGQGARNYGYTF. The DNA of the CDR3 is TGCGCCAGCAGCCCCGGACAGGGGGCGCGAAACTATGGCTACACCTTC. Full variable domain (outside the CDR3, taken from reference TRBV5-1 and TRBJ1-2): KAGVTQTPRYLIKTRGQQVTLSCSPISGHRSVSWYQQTPGQGLQFLFEYFSETQRNKGNFPGRFSGRQFSNSRSEMNVSTLELGDSALYLCASSPGQGARNYGYTFGSGTRLTVV.

This clonotype was recorded at least ten times. V is TRBV12-3 or TRBV12-4 and J is TRBJ2-7; weak D call: TRBD1 (5 bases). Trimming took off 4 bases at V and 6 bases at J, with 7 bases between the two ends. The CDR3 contains 11 residues. In nucleotides, the CDR3 is TGTGCCAGCAGTTCAGGGCCCGAGCAGTACTTC. Its protein product is CASSSGPEQYF.

The chain uses TRBV15 and TRBJ2-1, with D unresolved. V was cut by 11 bases and J by 1 base, with 15 bases left in between. This CDR3 contains 14 residues. From germline, CDR1 is LNHNV and CDR2 YYDKDF (reference sequence). CDR3 nucleotide sequence: TGTGCCTCCCGGCCCACCCGGTCCTACAATGAGCAGTTCTTC. Its translation is CASRPTRSYNEQFF.

This clonotype was counted many times. The chain uses TRBV27 and TRBJ2-1, with TRBD2 as a possible D gene (7 bases). Trimming left V 2 bases short and J 12 bases short, with 11 bases between. The CDR3 spans 12 residues. Germline assignment: CDR1 MNHEY and CDR2 SMNVEV (reference sequence). DNA of the CDR3: TGTGCCAGCAGTTTACCCGCGGGGGCGCAGTTCTTC. This sequence encodes CASSLPAGAQFF.

This clonotype was seen repeatedly, ten times or more. The CDR3 loop reads CASSLAGRASTDTQYF. The DNA of the CDR3 is TGCGCCAGCAGCTTGGCGGGCAGAGCTAGCACAGATACGCAGTATTTT. The J gene is TRBJ2-3, the V gene TRBV5-1; D gene ambiguous. The CDR3 totals 16 residues. V was shortened by 0 bases and J by 0 bases, with 11 bases between the two germline ends. Germline V gene lookup returns CDR1 SGHRS and CDR2 YFSETQ.

This clonotype has a count of ten or more. The chain joins TRBV24-1 to TRBJ2-1, with a possible D match to TRBD1 (7 bases). Germline values: CDR1 KGHDR, CDR2 SFDVKD. CDR3 length: 15 residues. With 3 bases removed from V and 7 bases from J, the gap between germline ends came to 15 bases. Here the CDR3 reads CATSDGAGGRNEQFF. In nucleotides, the CDR3 is TGTGCCACCAGTGATGGGGCAGGGGGGAGGAATGAGCAGTTCTTC.

The sample holds many counts of this clonotype. The chain links TRBV29-1 to TRBJ2-1; the D gene is possibly TRBD1 (6 bases). CDR3 length: 12 residues. Germline CDR1 SQVTM, CDR2 ANQGSEA. V was clipped by 6 bases and J by 1 base, with 7 bases between them. CDR3 sequence (DNA): TGCAGCGTCGACAGGTCCTACAATGAGCAGTTCTTC. Amino acid sequence: CSVDRSYNEQFF.

This clonotype has a count of ten or more. The V gene is TRBV5-1, the J gene TRBJ2-3; the D gene is possibly TRBD2 (6 bases). The CDR3 has 14 residues. With 5 bases removed from V and 3 bases from J, the gap between germline ends came to 13 bases. Per germline, CDR1 SGHRS and CDR2 YFSETQ. CDR3 in amino acids: CASRDGTYTDTQYF. CDR3 in DNA: TGCGCCAGCAGGGACGGGACTTATACAGATACGCAGTATTTT.

There are many counts of this clonotype. J is TRBJ2-7 and V is TRBV4-3; D possibly matches TRBD1 or TRBD2 (5 bases each). The CDR3 is 18 amino acids. The V and J ends lost 0 bases and 0 bases respectively, with 18 bases between them. The germline gives CDR1 LGHNA, CDR2 YSLEER. Here the CDR3 DNA reads TGCGCCAGCAGCCAAGATACTCAGGGAGACGAACTCTCCTACGAGCAGTACTTC. Protein product: CASSQDTQGDELSYEQYF.

This clonotype was observed many times. This chain links TRBV27 with TRBJ2-5; maybe TRBD1 (5 bases). V lost 6 bases and J 1 base, leaving 12 bases between the germline ends. The germline V gene has CDR1 MNHEY and CDR2 SMNVEV (reference sequence). This CDR3 comprises 14 residues. The CDR3 sequence: CASSQTALQETQYF. The CDR3 DNA sequence: TGTGCCAGCAGCCAGACAGCTCTCCAAGAGACCCAGTACTTC.

At least ten counts were recorded for this clonotype. The CDR3 DNA reads TGTGCCAGCAGCTCAAAGGGGTTCTACGAGCAGTACTTC. It yields the protein CASSSKGFYEQYF. This chain connects TRBV7-9 to TRBJ2-7; the D gene is possibly TRBD1 (5 bases). V was trimmed by 4 bases and J by 3 bases, leaving 10 bases between them. This CDR3 region has 13 residues. Looked up from germline, CDR1 is SEHNR and CDR2 is FQNEAQ (reference sequence).

This clonotype was counted ten times or more. V usage is TRBV2 and J usage is TRBJ2-1; 11 positions agree with TRBD2. Losses at the gene ends were 7 bases for V and 4 bases for J; bases not matched to a gene: 12. The CDR3 sequence is 17 residues long. CDR1 and CDR2 from the germline V gene are SNHLY and FYNNEI. The CDR3 DNA reads TGTGCCAGCATACTCTCGCCGGGACTAGCGGTATACAATGAGCAGTTCTTC. Translation: CASILSPGLAVYNEQFF.

This clonotype was seen ten or more times. The CDR3 sequence is CSAARDLTGELFF. As DNA, the CDR3 is TGCAGTGCTGCCCGGGACCTCACCGGGGAGCTGTTTTTT. This rearrangement joins TRBV20-1 to TRBJ2-2, with D perhaps given as TRBD1 or TRBD2 (5 bases each). There are 13 residues in the CDR3. V was trimmed by 5 bases and J by 4 bases, leaving 11 bases between them. CDR1 DFQATT and CDR2 SNEGSKA come from the germline V gene (reference sequence).

The chain carries TRBV5-5 and TRBJ2-1, with 8 positions matching TRBD2. The V gene's germline CDR1 is SGHKS and CDR2 YYEKEE (reference sequence). The J segment lost 2 bases and the V segment lost 2 bases, leaving 3 bases of the junction unmatched. The CDR3 extends over 15 amino acids. CDR3 DNA: TGTGCCAGCAGCTTCACTAGCGGAACCTACAATGAGCAGTTCTTC. Residues: CASSFTSGTYNEQFF.

The chain combines TRBV4-3 with TRBJ2-7, with 8 bases fitting TRBD1. Germline loops: CDR1 LGHNA, CDR2 YSLEER. Trimming cost V 1 base and J 0 bases; bases outside gene matches: 2. The CDR3 loop spans 15 amino acids. The CDR3 DNA follows: TGCGCCAGCAGCCAAGGACAGGGGATCTCCTACGAGCAGTACGTC. It encodes CASSQGQGISYEQYV.

The table lists this clonotype with many counts. The rearrangement links TRBV15 to TRBJ1-2, with D unresolved. The length of the CDR3 is 16 residues. The germline CDR1 and CDR2 sequences are LNHNV and YYDKDF (reference sequence). V lost 5 bases and J lost 5, with 21 bases in between. CDR3 bases: TGTGCCACCAGCGAAAGGGAGGAGGACGGAGAGTATGGCTACACCTTC. Protein: CATSEREEDGEYGYTF. Using reference TRBV15 and TRBJ1-2 for the parts outside the CDR3, the full variable domain is DAMVIQNPRYQVTQFGKPVTLSCSQTLNHNVMYWYQQKSSQAPKLLFHYYDKDFNNEADTPDNFQSRRPNTSFCFLDIRSPGLGDTAMYLCATSEREEDGEYGYTFGSGTRLTVV.

This clonotype was detected ten times or more. Here the CDR3 DNA reads TGTGCCAGCAGCCAAGCGGGGGGACCCATCCACGAGCAGTACTTC. Protein: CASSQAGGPIHEQYF. This chain joins TRBV14 and TRBJ2-7, with TRBD2 matching over 7 bases. The CDR3 spans 15 residues. The V and J ends lost 1 base and 5 bases, in that order; junction bases with no gene match: 8. Germline CDR1 and CDR2: SGHDN and FVKESK. The whole variable domain, filled in from reference TRBV14 and TRBJ2-7, reads EAGVTQFPSHSVIEKGQTVTLRCDPISGHDNLYWYRRVMGKEIKFLLHFVKESKQDESGMPNNRFLAERTGGTYSTLKVQPAELEDSGVYFCASSQAGGPIHEQYFGPGTRLTVT.

Comment on this clonotype: This may stem from a read error, because a much larger clone lies one nucleotide away. In DNA form, the CDR3 reads TGTGCCAGCAGCTTGTGGGGGAACTATGGCTACACCTTC. It yields the protein CASSLWGNYGYTF. V and J are TRBV5-5 and TRBJ1-2; maybe TRBD1 (5 bases). Germline lookup yields CDR1 SGHKS and CDR2 YYEKEE (reference sequence). This CDR3 has 13 amino acids. Trimming left V 1 base short and J 2 bases short, with 6 bases between.

This clonotype was picked up many times. V is TRBV6-2 or TRBV6-3 and J is TRBJ1-5; D not certain. CDR3 length: 12 amino acids. Germline CDR1 reads MNHEY; CDR2 reads SVGEGT. V lost 5 bases and J 3 bases, leaving 5 bases between the germline ends. CDR3: CASSDNNQPQHF. In nucleotides, the CDR3 is TGTGCCAGCAGTGACAACAATCAGCCCCAGCATTTT.

This chain uses TRBV6-2 or TRBV6-3 with TRBJ2-7; D is unclear. Trimming cost V 2 bases and J 2 bases, with 7 bases left between them. The CDR3 totals 13 residues. Germline V CDR1 and CDR2: MNHEY, SVGEGT. Here the CDR3 DNA reads TGTGCCAGCAGTTACACTGGGGCCTACGAGCAGTACTTC. Translating gives CASSYTGAYEQYF.